The 7 T cell receptor beta chains given below trace back to one sample, sequenced in a study of metastatic and nonmetastatic thyroid tumors. All patients were treatment-naive before thyroid surgery. TCRdb re-called clones from the PCR reads using MiXCR. The table records 12,000 or so clones, 24% of them present only once. Sequences were obtained from blood. The source of these receptors is a male donor with papillary thyroid cancer or a benign thyroid nodule (not recorded which). Some clones in this sample may be carry-over from other donors' samples.

V usage is TRBV28 and J usage is TRBJ2-3, with 8 bases aligning to TRBD1. V trimming: 4 bases; J trimming: 2 bases; junction bases outside the gene matches: 8. The length of the CDR3 is 16 residues. Per germline, CDR1 MDHEN and CDR2 SYDVKM. CDR3 in DNA: TGTGCCAGCAGTTCGACAGGGGCCGTTCTCACAGATACGCAGTATTTT. Its protein product is CASSSTGAVLTDTQYF.

This clone was picked up a small number of times. The J gene is TRBJ1-6, the V gene TRBV28; D is unresolved. Germline values: CDR1 MDHEN, CDR2 SYDVKM. The V end lost 6 bases, the J end lost 17 bases, and 20 bases lay between the germline ends. The CDR3 has 13 residues. The CDR3 region is CASRPQAGGPFHF. Written as DNA, the CDR3 is TGTGCCAGCAGACCCCAAGCCGGCGGGCCGTTCCACTTT.

Within the sample, this clone is medium-sized (0.01 to 0.1%). This CDR3 is CASSLALGLAGVSEDEQFF. For the CDR3, the DNA is TGTGCCAGCAGCTTAGCTCTGGGCCTAGCGGGAGTCAGTGAGGATGAGCAGTTCTTC. The V and J genes are TRBV7-8 and TRBJ2-1; 10 bases map to TRBD2. The junction had 16 bases not matched to a gene; V was cut back by 0 bases and J by 8 bases. Per germline, CDR1 SGHVS and CDR2 FQNEAQ. The CDR3 loop spans 19 amino acids.

This clone was picked up a small number of times. The chain employs TRBV25-1 and TRBJ2-2; 10 nucleotides align to TRBD1. V lost 2 bases and J lost 9; bases outside the gene matches: 6. Per germline, CDR1 MGHDK and CDR2 SYGVNS. This CDR3 spans 15 amino acids. DNA of the CDR3: TGTGCCAGCAGTGAACGACAGGGGGCGTCCCGGGAGCTGTTTTTT. Translation: CASSERQGASRELFF.

This clone was detected ten times or more. The chain uses TRBV6-1 and TRBJ1-2; D remains unclear. This CDR3 is built from 14 residues. The germline gives CDR1 MNHNS, CDR2 SASEGT. The germline V and J ends were trimmed by 1 base and 8 bases, with 14 bases remaining between them. This CDR3 reads CASSEGDGMGGYTF. The CDR3 DNA sequence: TGTGCCAGCAGTGAAGGCGACGGGATGGGAGGCTACACCTTC.

The gene calls are TRBV7-2 and TRBJ2-7, with no clear D. Trimming stripped 1 base from V and 3 bases from J, with 10 bases between. Germline V gene data show CDR1 as SGHTA and CDR2 as FQGNSA. The CDR3 is 14 amino acids. This CDR3 is CASSLVKSLYEQYF. The DNA for the CDR3 is TGTGCCAGCAGCTTAGTCAAGTCCCTCTACGAGCAGTACTTC.

The gene calls are TRBV25-1 and TRBJ2-2; D uncertain. V was pared by 1 base and J by 7 bases, with 4 bases between. This CDR3 spans 12 amino acids. Per the germline V gene, CDR1 is MGHDK and CDR2 is SYGVNS. The CDR3 DNA reads as TGTGCCAGCAGTGAATTGGGCGGGGAGCTGTTTTTT. This encodes CASSELGGELFF.